This TCR beta chain was observed in a study of T cell changes during pregnancy in multiple sclerosis (dated by TCRdb to the late 2010s). Background for the entire study: In women with multiple sclerosis, the researchers looked at how the T cell repertoire shifted as pregnancy progressed.

Trimming takes 0 bases from V and 2 bases from J, and the germline ends sit 6 bases apart. CDR1 and CDR2 were assigned from the germline V gene as MNHEY and SVGAGI. From its cysteine to its phenylalanine, the CDR3 spans 14 amino acids. The only DNA kept is the CDR3, 42 bases in frame from the first base. Libraries were built with the immunoSEQ multiplex PCR assay. TCRdb mirrors the immuneACCESS table, restricted to in-frame sequences. Some clones are absent from its copies; in checked studies, under half trace to an unresolved V gene, and the reason for the others is unknown. The sample table lists 50,000 or so clones, around 91% of them with a count of one. The top ten hold approximately 8% of the sample. Of note for this clone: This receptor's antigen is unknown. No quality values exist for individual bases; no much larger clone is one base distant.

The sequencing here drew on CD8+ T cells from peripheral blood mononuclear cells, taken in the second trimester of pregnancy. Rearrangement joined TRBV6-5 to TRBJ2-3; the D gene remains uncertain. The sequence came from a female donor with multiple sclerosis, enrolled in a pregnancy study. Here is the DNA: TGTGCCAGCAGTTACTCGAGGAACACAGATACGCAGTATTTT. Translated, it gives CASSYSRNTDTQYF.